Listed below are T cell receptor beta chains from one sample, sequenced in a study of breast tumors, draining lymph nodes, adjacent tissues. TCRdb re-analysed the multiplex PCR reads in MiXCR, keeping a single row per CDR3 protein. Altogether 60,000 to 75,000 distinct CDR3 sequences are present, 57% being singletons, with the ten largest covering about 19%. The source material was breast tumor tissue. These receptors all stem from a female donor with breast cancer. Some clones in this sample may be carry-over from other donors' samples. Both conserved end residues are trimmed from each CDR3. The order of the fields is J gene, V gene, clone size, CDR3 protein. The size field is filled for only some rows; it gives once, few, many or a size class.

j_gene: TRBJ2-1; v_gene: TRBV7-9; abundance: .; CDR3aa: ASSGLAGEGWF
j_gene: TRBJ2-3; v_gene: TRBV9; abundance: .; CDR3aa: ASSVAAGGQGTNERY
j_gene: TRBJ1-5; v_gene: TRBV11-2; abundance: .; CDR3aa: ASSLVRRHNQPQH
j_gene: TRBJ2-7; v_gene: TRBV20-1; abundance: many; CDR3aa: SSKDRGYEQY
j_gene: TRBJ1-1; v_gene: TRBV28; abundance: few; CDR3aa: ASSSAPGLNTEAF
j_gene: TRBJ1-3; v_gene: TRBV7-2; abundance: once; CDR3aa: ASNSQTNTMY
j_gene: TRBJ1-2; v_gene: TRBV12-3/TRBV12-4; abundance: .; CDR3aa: ASILTGGDGYA
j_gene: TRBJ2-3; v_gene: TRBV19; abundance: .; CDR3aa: ASSTSRDRDTQY
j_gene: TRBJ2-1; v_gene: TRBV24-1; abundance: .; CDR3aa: ATSDLPNEQF
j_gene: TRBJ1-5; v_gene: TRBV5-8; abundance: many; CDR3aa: ASSRFNQPQH
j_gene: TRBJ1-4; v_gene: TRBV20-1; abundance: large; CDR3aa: SAGYRDKLF
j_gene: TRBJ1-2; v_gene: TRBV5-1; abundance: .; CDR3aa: ASSLTGDSYT
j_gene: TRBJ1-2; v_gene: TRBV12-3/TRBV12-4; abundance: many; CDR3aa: ASRGTGDYGYT
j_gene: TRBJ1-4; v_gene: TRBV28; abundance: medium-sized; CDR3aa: ASSSAATNEKLF
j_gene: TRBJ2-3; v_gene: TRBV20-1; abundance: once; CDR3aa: SANGGTLHYNEQY
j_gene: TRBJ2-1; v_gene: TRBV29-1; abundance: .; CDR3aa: SLASGSNEQF
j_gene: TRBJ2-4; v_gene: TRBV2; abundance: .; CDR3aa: ASSEVRVTGVSDIQY
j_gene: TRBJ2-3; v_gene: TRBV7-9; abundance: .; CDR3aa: ASSLWGGLAGVDPTDTQY
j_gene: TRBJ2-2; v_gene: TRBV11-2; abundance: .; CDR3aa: ASSPQIGQGSTGELF
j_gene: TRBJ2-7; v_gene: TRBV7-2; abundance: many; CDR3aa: ASSPRAGEDYEQY
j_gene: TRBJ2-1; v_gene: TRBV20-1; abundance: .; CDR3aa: SARPNLAGGRWYNEQF
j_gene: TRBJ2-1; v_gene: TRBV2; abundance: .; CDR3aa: ASSPEAAYNEQF
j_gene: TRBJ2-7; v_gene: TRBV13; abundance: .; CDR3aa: ASSLVSTGGEQY
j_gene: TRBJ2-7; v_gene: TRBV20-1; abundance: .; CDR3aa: SASSLKRAPYEQY
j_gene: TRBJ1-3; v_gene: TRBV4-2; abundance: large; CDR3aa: ASSQSAGGLGNTIY
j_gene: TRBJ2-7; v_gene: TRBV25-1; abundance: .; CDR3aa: ASSELRISTYEQY
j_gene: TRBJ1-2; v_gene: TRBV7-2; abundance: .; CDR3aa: ASSLRDDTPRSYGYT
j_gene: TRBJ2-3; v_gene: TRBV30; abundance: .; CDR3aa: AWSLGQPGDTQY
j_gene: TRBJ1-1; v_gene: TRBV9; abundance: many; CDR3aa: ASSDQGNTEAF
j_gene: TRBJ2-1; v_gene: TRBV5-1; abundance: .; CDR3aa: ASSFDGTSRYEQF
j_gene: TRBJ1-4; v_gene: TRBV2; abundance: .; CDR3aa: ASSKDRAM
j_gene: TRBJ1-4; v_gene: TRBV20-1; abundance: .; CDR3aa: SAFPGTGSEKLF
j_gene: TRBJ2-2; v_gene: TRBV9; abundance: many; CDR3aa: ASSVGAGGLGTGELF
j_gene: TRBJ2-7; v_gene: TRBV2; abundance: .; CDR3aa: ASSLGLAGALEQY
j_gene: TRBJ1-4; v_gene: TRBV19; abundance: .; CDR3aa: ASSTQGGSNEKLF
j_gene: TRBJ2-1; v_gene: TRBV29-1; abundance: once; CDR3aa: SVLRPGGRGGSSYNEQF
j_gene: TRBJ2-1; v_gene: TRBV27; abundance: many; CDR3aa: ASSWGGELSSYNEQF
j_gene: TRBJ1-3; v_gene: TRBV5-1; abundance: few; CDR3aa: ASSLSTGRGNTIY
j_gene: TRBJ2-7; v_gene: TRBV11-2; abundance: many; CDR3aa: ASSLGHRVSSYEQY
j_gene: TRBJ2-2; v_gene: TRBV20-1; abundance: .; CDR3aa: SARDFKGGELF
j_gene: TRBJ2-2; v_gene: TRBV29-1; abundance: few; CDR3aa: SVVPYLTGWRNTGELS
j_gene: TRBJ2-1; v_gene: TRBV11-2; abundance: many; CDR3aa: ASSLAPGLAGGLGEQF
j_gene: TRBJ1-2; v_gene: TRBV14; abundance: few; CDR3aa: ASSPGTVGGYT
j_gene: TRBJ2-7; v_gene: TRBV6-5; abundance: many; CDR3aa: ASSHDSVRYEQY
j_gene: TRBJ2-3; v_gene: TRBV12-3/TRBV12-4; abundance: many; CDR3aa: ASSVEGWGGTDTQY
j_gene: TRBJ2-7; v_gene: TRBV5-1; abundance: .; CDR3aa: ASSLAAANTYGYTYEQY
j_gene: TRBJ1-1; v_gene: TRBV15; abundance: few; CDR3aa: ATSRGVQGAKTEAF
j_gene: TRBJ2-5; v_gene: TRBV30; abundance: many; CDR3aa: AWSVPGVKPQY
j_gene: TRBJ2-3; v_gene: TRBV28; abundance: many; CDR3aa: ASSWNNEGTQY
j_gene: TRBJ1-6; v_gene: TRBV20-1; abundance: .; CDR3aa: STPSGTVSAPLH
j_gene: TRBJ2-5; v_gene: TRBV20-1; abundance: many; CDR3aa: SARESGSKTQY
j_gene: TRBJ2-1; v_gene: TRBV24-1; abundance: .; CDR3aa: ATSDYGLAGLNEQF